This passage covers 21 T cell receptor beta chains from one sample sequenced in a study of T cell responses to AZD1222 COVID-19 vaccine. The table came from immunoSEQ multiplex PCR; TCRdb's copy has only in-frame clones and leaves some out. The table shows 150,000 to 180,000 clones, with more than 90% occurring only once. The source was peripheral blood, collected on day 0 of AZD1222 vaccination. The receptors here all came from an adult in good health.

The chain links TRBV4-3 to TRBJ2-6; 9 bases match TRBD1. CDR1 is LGHNA and CDR2 is YSLEER in the germline V gene. With V trimmed by 8 bases and J by 0 bases, 5 bases remained unmatched. The CDR3 runs to 16 residues. The CDR3 loop reads CASGTGGTSGANVLTF. The CDR3 region has the DNA TGCGCCAGCGGTACAGGGGGCACCTCTGGGGCCAACGTCCTGACTTTC.

The V and J genes are TRBV5-1 and TRBJ2-1, with 9 bases aligning to TRBD2. This CDR3 region has 16 residues. Germline trimming cut 0 bases from V and 3 bases from J; bases unmatched to any gene: 4. Germline V CDR1 and CDR2: SGHRS, YFSETQ. CDR3: CASSLEGTSSYNEQFF. The CDR3 DNA reads as TGCGCCAGCAGCTTGGAAGGGACTAGCAGCTACAATGAGCAGTTCTTC. Supplemented by reference TRBV5-1 and TRBJ2-1, the full variable domain reads KAGVTQTPRYLIKTRGQQVTLSCSPISGHRSVSWYQQTPGQGLQFLFEYFSETQRNKGNFPGRFSGRQFSNSRSEMNVSTLELGDSALYLCASSLEGTSSYNEQFFGPGTRLTVL.

The chain joins TRBV12-3 or TRBV12-4 to TRBJ1-1, with no clear D. The V end lost 5 bases, the J end lost 5 bases, and 12 bases lay between the germline ends. The CDR3 is made up of 13 amino acids. This chain's CDR3 is CASSLGIGTEAFF. CDR3 sequence (DNA): TGTGCCAGCAGTCTAGGAATCGGGACTGAAGCTTTCTTT.

The chain recombines TRBV4-3 with TRBJ1-4; D is possibly TRBD1 (6 bases). The V and J ends lost 0 bases and 5 bases respectively, with 16 bases between them. This CDR3 has 17 residues. Germline V gives CDR1 LGHNA, CDR2 YSLEER. CDR3 sequence (DNA): TGCGCCAGCAGCCAAGATGTTGCAGGGGCCGTAAATGAAAAACTGTTTTTT. Its translation: CASSQDVAGAVNEKLFF.

This chain joins TRBV6-4 and TRBJ1-1; 8 nucleotides agree with TRBD1. J lost 0 bases, V lost 7 bases, and 19 bases had no gene match. Germline-derived CDR1 and CDR2 are MRHNA and SNTAGT. The CDR3 covers 19 residues. CDR3 in DNA: TGTGCCAGCAAGTGGAGGGGACAGGTGCCGAGTGGATTGAACACTGAAGCTTTCTTT. It yields the protein CASKWRGQVPSGLNTEAFF.

The chain couples TRBV5-4 to TRBJ2-5; 7 nucleotides line up with TRBD1. The CDR3 extends over 13 amino acids. Trimming cost V 0 bases and J 4 bases; bases outside gene matches: 0. The germline V gene has CDR1 SGHNT and CDR2 YYREEE (reference sequence). The CDR3, as DNA: TGTGCCAGCAGCTTGGACAGGGGAGAGACCCAGTACTTC. Protein: CASSLDRGETQYF.

This chain joins TRBV28 and TRBJ1-2, with 7 nucleotides matching TRBD1. V trimming: 6 bases; J trimming: 8 bases; junction bases outside the gene matches: 6. Per germline, CDR1 MDHEN and CDR2 SYDVKM. The CDR3 is 12 residues long. CDR3 DNA sequence: TGTGCCAGCAGGCAGGGGGTTTGGGGCTACACCTTC. Encoded protein: CASRQGVWGYTF.

The chain couples TRBV20-1 to TRBJ2-5; a weak D match, TRBD2 (6 bases). CDR1 is DFQATT and CDR2 is SNEGSKA in the germline V gene (reference sequence). This CDR3 comprises 12 residues. Trimming took off 3 bases at V and 5 bases at J, with 10 bases between the two ends. The CDR3 nucleotides read TGCAGTGCTAGTAGCGGTACGGAGACCCAGTACTTC. Its protein is CSASSGTETQYF.

J is TRBJ1-1 and V is TRBV7-2; no clear D. The V gene lost 5 bases and the J gene lost 3 bases, with 10 bases spanning the gap. Germline assignment: CDR1 SGHTA and CDR2 FQGNSA. The CDR3 sequence is 13 residues long. In DNA form, the CDR3 reads TGTGCCAGCAGCATAGGAGCGTACACTGAAGCTTTCTTT. It specifies CASSIGAYTEAFF.

In its sample, this clone was seen once. This sequence joins TRBV24-1 and TRBJ2-3; D may match TRBD1 or TRBD2 (6 bases each). Germline-derived CDR1 and CDR2 are KGHDR and SFDVKD. There are 13 residues in the CDR3. Trimming pared 5 bases from V and 5 bases from J, leaving 10 bases between. DNA for the CDR3: TGTGCCACCAGTGTAGAGGGGGGAGATACGCAGTATTTT. This gives the protein CATSVEGGDTQYF.

This clone was counted once. V gene TRBV30 combines with J gene TRBJ1-3; no reliable D call. The ends were cut back, 1 base at V and 0 bases at J, with 4 bases in the middle. Germline lookup yields CDR1 GTSNPN and CDR2 SVGIG (reference sequence). The CDR3 has 13 amino acids. CDR3 protein: CAWSASSGNTIYF. The CDR3 DNA sequence: TGTGCCTGGAGTGCGAGCTCTGGAAACACCATATATTTT.

This sequence joins TRBV27 and TRBJ1-2; possibly TRBD1 for D (6 bases). Germline V gene lookup returns CDR1 MNHEY and CDR2 SMNVEV (reference sequence). The CDR3 runs 15 residues. V lost 4 bases and J 5 bases, leaving 17 bases between the germline ends. CDR3: CASSSPPPGVYGYTF. The CDR3 coding sequence is TGTGCCAGCAGTTCCCCACCGCCAGGGGTTTATGGCTACACCTTC.

The chain is built from TRBV6-5 and TRBJ1-2, with D perhaps matching TRBD1 (5 bases). CDR1 and CDR2 from the germline V gene are MNHEY and SVGAGI. The ends were cut back, 10 bases at V and 2 bases at J, with 17 bases in the middle. The CDR3 has 14 amino acids. The CDR3 bases are TGTGCCACAACCCAGCGGGGCCCCAACTATGGCTACACCTTC. It codes for CATTQRGPNYGYTF.

The chain is built from TRBV7-2 and TRBJ1-2; D is perhaps TRBD1 (5 bases). CDR3 length equals 17 residues. The V and J ends lost 5 bases and 0 bases respectively, with 19 bases between them. Germline assignment: CDR1 SGHTA and CDR2 FQGNSA. The CDR3 protein is CASSPDLWGKANYGYTF. The CDR3 bases are TGTGCCAGCAGCCCGGACCTTTGGGGCAAAGCTAACTATGGCTACACCTTC.

The chain uses TRBV30 and TRBJ1-5; maybe TRBD1 (5 bases). V was trimmed by 0 bases and J by 3 bases, leaving 15 bases between them. The CDR3 consists of 16 residues. Germline V gives CDR1 GTSNPN, CDR2 SVGIG (reference sequence). DNA of the CDR3: TGTGCCTGGAGTGTATGGGGAACAGGCAACAATCAGCCCCAGCATTTT. Protein product: CAWSVWGTGNNQPQHF.

This chain links TRBV19 with TRBJ1-5; a weak D match, TRBD1 (5 bases). The V gene lost 1 base and the J gene lost 9 bases, with 10 bases spanning the gap. Germline CDR1 is LNHDA and CDR2 is SQIVND (reference sequence). This CDR3 spans 13 amino acids. The CDR3 DNA reads TGTGCCAGTAGTATAGGCGAGGGGTGGCCCCAGCATTTT. It yields the protein CASSIGEGWPQHF. The full variable domain, rest sourced from reference TRBV19 and TRBJ1-5, is DGGITQSPKYLFRKEGQNVTLSCEQNLNHDAMYWYRQDPGQGLRLIYYSQIVNDFQKGDIAEGYSVSREKKESFPLTVTSAQKNPTAFYLCASSIGEGWPQHFGDGTRLSIL.

The rearrangement uses TRBV24-1 and TRBJ2-7, with TRBD1 matching over 8 bases. There are 16 residues in the CDR3. CDR1 is KGHDR, CDR2 SFDVKD, per germline. V trimming: 2 bases; J trimming: 7 bases; junction bases outside the gene matches: 12. CDR3: CATSDSFPGQAGEQYF. Here the CDR3 DNA reads TGTGCCACCAGTGATTCTTTCCCGGGACAGGCTGGGGAGCAGTACTTC.

The V and J genes are TRBV7-3 and TRBJ1-1, with TRBD1 identical over 8 bases. Germline V CDR1 and CDR2: SGHTA, FQGTGA. The ends lost 1 base at V and 4 bases at J; junction bases unmatched: 5. The CDR3 contains 15 residues. The CDR3 bases are TGTGCCAGCAGCTTAATCCGGACAGGGACCACTGAAGCTTTCTTT. It is translated as CASSLIRTGTTEAFF. The full variable domain, completed using reference TRBV7-3 and TRBJ1-1, is GAGVSQTPSNKVTEKGKYVELRCDPISGHTALYWYRQSLGQGPEFLIYFQGTGAADDSGLPNDRFFAVRPEGSVSTLKIQRTERGDSAVYLCASSLIRTGTTEAFFGQGTRLTVV.

Note on this clone: Distinct nucleotide sequences in the sample also encode this CDR3. This sequence joins TRBV9 and TRBJ2-5, with unresolved D. Germline CDR1 SGDLS, CDR2 YYNGEE. With 0 bases removed from V and 0 bases from J, the gap between germline ends came to 6 bases. This CDR3 comprises 14 residues. The CDR3 spells CASSVGGYQETQYF. Here the CDR3 DNA reads TGTGCCAGCAGCGTAGGTGGGTACCAAGAGACCCAGTACTTC.

The chain couples TRBV12-3 or TRBV12-4 to TRBJ1-1; TRBD1 agrees at 7 bases. The CDR3 is made up of 13 amino acids. V was pared by 6 bases and J by 8 bases, with 9 bases of the junction left unmatched. The chain's CDR3 is CASSPRGIGEAFF. Written as DNA, the CDR3 is TGTGCCAGCAGCCCCAGGGGGATAGGGGAAGCTTTCTTT.

J is TRBJ2-2 and V is TRBV30; a weak D match, TRBD2 (5 bases). The length of the CDR3 is 14 residues. Germline CDR1 and CDR2: GTSNPN and SVGIG (reference sequence). V was clipped by 2 bases and J by 1 base, with 8 bases between them. The CDR3, as DNA: TGTGCCTGGAGTTTCGGAGGGAACACCGGGGAGCTGTTTTTT. Translated: CAWSFGGNTGELFF.